The clone carrying this T cell receptor beta chain was seen more than once but under ten times. CDR3 length: 12 residues. Per the germline V gene, CDR1 is SGHDN and CDR2 is FVKESK. Deletions cut 4 bases from V and 3 bases from J, with 7 bases between. This record comes from a study of blood T cell repertoires in COVID-19. Assay used: immunoSEQ multiplex PCR; TCRdb lists only in-frame clones, some missing. The sample has about 25,000 clones, 81% seen once. The TCR sequence derives from a man in his fifties with active or convalescent COVID-19. V and J are TRBV14 and TRBJ2-7; D is unresolved. Sequences were obtained from peripheral blood. The DNA of the CDR3 is TGTGCCAGCAGCCTCTATATCTACGAGCAGTACTTC. It is translated as CASSLYIYEQYF.